This paragraph covers one T cell receptor (beta chain) sequence. CDR1 is KGHSH, CDR2 LQKENI, per germline. Trimming removed 5 bases from V and 3 bases from J; junction bases left unmatched: 9. The CDR3 has 16 residues. This sample was included in a study of blood T cell repertoires in COVID-19. On the study more broadly: The samples span acute and convalescent COVID-19 from the United States, Italy and Spain. T cells, B-cell-depleted T cells, or PBMCs supplied cDNA or gDNA.

Original methodology: Reference gene primer amplification gave nucleated cell count estimates. Using immunoSEQ multiplex PCR, the repertoire was profiled, and TCRdb retains in-frame clones only, with some absent. From that table come the V and J calls and clone size; the DNA was used to work out D and trimming. The sample has about 180,000 clones, 90% seen once; the top ten hold roughly 0.56%. The TCR comes from a man aged 50-60 years with acute or convalescent COVID-19. This chain links TRBV18 with TRBJ2-2, with 7 bases matching TRBD1. The specimen sequenced was peripheral blood. CDR3 bases: TGTGCCAGCTCATTTAGACAGGGATCCGACACCGGGGAGCTGTTTTTT. This sequence encodes CASSFRQGSDTGELFF.